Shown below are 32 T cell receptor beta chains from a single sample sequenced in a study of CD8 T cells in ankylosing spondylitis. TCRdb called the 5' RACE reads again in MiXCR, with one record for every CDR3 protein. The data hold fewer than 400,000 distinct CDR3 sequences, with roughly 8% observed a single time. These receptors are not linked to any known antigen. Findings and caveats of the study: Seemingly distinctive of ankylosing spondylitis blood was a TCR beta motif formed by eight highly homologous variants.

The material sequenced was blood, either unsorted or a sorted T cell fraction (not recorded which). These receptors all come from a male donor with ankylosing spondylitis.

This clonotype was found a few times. The CDR3 protein is CSVEGVGYTEAFF. CDR3 DNA sequence: TGCAGCGTTGAGGGGGTGGGATACACTGAAGCTTTCTTT. The chain joins TRBV29-1 to TRBJ1-1; D perhaps matches TRBD1 (5 bases). This CDR3 spans 13 amino acids. CDR1 SQVTM and CDR2 ANQGSEA come from the germline V gene. The V and J ends lost 3 bases and 3 bases respectively, with 11 bases between them.

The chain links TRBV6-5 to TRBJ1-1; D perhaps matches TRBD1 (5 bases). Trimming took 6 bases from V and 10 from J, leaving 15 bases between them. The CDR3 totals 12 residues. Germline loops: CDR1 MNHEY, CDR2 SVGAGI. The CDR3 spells CASSRLTGRAFF. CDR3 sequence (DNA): TGTGCCAGCAGCCGCCTGACGGGGCGAGCTTTCTTT.

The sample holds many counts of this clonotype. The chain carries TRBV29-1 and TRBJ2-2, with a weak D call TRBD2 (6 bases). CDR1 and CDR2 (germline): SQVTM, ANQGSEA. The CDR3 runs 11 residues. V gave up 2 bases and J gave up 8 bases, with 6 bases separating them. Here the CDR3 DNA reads TGCAGCGTTGAACGGGGGGGGGAGCTGTTTTTT. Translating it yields CSVERGGELFF.

The CDR3 DNA is TGCAGTGCTAGAGTCGGTGGCAGGGACGAGCAGTACTTC. Its protein is CSARVGGRDEQYF. The chain links TRBV20-1 to TRBJ2-7; weak D call: TRBD1 (5 bases). V was clipped by 1 base and J by 5 bases, with 12 bases between them. This CDR3 has 13 residues. In germline, CDR1 is DFQATT, CDR2 SNEGSKA (reference sequence).

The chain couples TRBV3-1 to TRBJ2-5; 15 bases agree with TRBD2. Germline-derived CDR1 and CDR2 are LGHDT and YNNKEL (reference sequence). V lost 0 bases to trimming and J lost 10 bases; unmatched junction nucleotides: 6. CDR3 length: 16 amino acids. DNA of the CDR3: TGTGCCAGCAGCCAAGAGCGTCGGACTAGCGGGAGGGACCAGTACTTC. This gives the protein CASSQERRTSGRDQYF.

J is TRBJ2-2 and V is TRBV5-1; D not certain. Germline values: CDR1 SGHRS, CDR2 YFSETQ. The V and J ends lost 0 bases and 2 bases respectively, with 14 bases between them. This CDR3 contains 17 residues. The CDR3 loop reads CASSLAISKPNTGELFF. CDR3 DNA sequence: TGCGCCAGCAGCTTGGCCATATCCAAGCCAAACACCGGGGAGCTGTTTTTT.

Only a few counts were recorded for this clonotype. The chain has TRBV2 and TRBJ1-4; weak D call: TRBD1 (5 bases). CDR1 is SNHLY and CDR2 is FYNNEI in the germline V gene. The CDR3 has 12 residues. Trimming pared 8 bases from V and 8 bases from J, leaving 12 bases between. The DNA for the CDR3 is TGTGCCAGCTCCCAGGGCAGGGAAAAACTGTTTTTT. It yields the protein CASSQGREKLFF. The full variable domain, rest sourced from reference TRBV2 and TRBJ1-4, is EPEVTQTPSHQVTQMGQEVILRCVPISNHLYFYWYRQILGQKVEFLVSFYNNEISEKSEIFDDQFSVERPDGSNFTLKIRSTKLEDSAMYFCASSQGREKLFFGSGTQLSVL.

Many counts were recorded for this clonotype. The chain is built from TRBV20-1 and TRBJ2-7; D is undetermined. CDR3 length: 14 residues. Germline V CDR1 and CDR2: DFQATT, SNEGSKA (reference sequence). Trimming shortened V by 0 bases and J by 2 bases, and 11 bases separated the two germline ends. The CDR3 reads CSARDLGFTYEQYF. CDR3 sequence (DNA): TGCAGTGCTAGAGATCTGGGCTTTACCTACGAGCAGTACTTC.

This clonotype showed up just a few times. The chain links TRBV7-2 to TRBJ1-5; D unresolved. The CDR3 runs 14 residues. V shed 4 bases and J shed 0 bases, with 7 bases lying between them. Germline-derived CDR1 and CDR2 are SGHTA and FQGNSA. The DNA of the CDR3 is TGTGCCAGCAGCTGGACGGTTAGCAATCAGCCCCAGCATTTT. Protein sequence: CASSWTVSNQPQHF.

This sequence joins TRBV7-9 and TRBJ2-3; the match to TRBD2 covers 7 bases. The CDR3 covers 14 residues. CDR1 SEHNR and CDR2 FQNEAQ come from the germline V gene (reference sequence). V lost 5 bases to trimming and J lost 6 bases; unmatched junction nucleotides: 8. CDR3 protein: CASSPSGMGDTQYF. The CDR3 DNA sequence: TGTGCCAGCAGCCCGAGCGGGATGGGGGATACGCAGTATTTT. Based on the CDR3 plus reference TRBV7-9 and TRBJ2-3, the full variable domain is DTGVSQNPRHKITKRGQNVTFRCDPISEHNRLYWYRQTLGQGPEFLTYFQNEAQLEKSRLLSDRFSAERPKGSFSTLEIQRTEQGDSAMYLCASSPSGMGDTQYFGPGTRLTVL.

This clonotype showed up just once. The CDR3 sequence: CSASGGAYEQYF. The DNA for the CDR3 is TGCAGTGCTAGCGGGGGCGCCTACGAGCAGTACTTC. This rearrangement joins TRBV20-1 to TRBJ2-7; D may correspond to TRBD1 or TRBD2 (6 bases each). In germline, CDR1 is DFQATT, CDR2 SNEGSKA (reference sequence). This CDR3 comprises 12 residues. V was shortened by 3 bases and J by 2 bases, with 8 bases between the two germline ends.

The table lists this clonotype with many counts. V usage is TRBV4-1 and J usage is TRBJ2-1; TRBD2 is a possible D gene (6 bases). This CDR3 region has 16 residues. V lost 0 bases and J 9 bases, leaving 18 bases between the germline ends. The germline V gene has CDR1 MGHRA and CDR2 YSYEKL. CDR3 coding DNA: TGCGCCAGCAGCCAAGAAGGGCTAGCGCGGTTTGGTGAGCAGTTCTTC. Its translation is CASSQEGLARFGEQFF.

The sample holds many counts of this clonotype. Here the CDR3 reads CASRPSQGPYEQYF. In DNA form, the CDR3 reads TGTGCCAGCAGACCTTCACAGGGTCCCTACGAGCAGTACTTC. The chain joins TRBV6-2 or TRBV6-3 to TRBJ2-7; the D gene is possibly TRBD1 (6 bases). The V and J ends lost 6 bases and 2 bases respectively, with 14 bases between them. The CDR3 covers 14 residues. The V gene's germline CDR1 is MNHEY and CDR2 SVGEGT.

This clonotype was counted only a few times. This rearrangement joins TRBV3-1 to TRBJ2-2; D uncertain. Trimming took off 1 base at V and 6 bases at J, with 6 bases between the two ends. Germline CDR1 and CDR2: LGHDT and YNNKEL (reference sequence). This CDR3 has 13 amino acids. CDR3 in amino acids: CASSQGLAGELFF. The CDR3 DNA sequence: TGTGCCAGCAGCCAAGGATTGGCCGGGGAGCTGTTTTTT. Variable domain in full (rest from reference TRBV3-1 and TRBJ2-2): DTAVSQTPKYLVTQMGNDKSIKCEQNLGHDTMYWYKQDSKKFLKIMFSYNNKELIINETVPNRFSPKSPDKAHLNLHINSLELGDSAVYFCASSQGLAGELFFGEGSRLTVL.

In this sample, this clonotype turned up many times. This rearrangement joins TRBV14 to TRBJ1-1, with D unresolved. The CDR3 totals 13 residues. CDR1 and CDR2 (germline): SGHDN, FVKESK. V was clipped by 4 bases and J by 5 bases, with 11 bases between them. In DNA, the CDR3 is TGTGCCAGCAGCCTCCGGGTAAGGACTGAAGCTTTCTTT. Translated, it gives CASSLRVRTEAFF.

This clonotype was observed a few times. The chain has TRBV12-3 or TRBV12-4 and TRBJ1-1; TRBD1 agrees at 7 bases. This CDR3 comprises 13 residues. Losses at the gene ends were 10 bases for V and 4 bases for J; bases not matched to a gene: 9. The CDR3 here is CANRWAGGTEAFF. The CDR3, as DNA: TGTGCCAACAGATGGGCAGGGGGCACTGAAGCTTTCTTT.

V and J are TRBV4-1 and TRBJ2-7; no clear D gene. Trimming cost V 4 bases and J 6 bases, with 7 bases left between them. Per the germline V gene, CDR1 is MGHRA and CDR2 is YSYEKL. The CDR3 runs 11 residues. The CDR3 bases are TGCGCCAGCAGCCGAGCAAGCGAGCAGTACTTC. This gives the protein CASSRASEQYF.

The CDR3 coding sequence is TGTGCCAGCAGCCAAGGACTCGACAGGTTGGGTGAGCAGTTCTTC. It yields the protein CASSQGLDRLGEQFF. This chain joins TRBV4-2 and TRBJ2-1; D possibly corresponds to TRBD1 (6 bases). The germline V and J ends were trimmed by 1 base and 9 bases, with 16 bases remaining between them. Germline CDR1 and CDR2: LGHNA and YNFKEQ. CDR3 size: 15 residues.

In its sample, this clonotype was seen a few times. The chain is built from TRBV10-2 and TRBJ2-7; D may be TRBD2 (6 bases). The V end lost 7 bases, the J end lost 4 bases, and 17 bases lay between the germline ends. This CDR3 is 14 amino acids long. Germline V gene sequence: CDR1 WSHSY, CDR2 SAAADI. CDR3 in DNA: TGCGCCAGCAACGAGGCCAGGGAGGTATACGAGCAGTACTTC. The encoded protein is CASNEAREVYEQYF.

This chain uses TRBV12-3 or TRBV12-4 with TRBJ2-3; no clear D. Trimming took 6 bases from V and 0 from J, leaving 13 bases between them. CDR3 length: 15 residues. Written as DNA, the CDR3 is TGTGCCAGCAGGACAACAGTGGCTAGCACAGATACGCAGTATTTT. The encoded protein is CASRTTVASTDTQYF.

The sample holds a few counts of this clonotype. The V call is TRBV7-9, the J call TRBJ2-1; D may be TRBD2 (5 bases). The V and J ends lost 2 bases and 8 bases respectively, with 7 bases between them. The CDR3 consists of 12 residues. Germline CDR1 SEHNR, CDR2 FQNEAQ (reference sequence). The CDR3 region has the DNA TGTGCCAGCAGCTTAATGGGAGATGAGCAGTTCTTC. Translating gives CASSLMGDEQFF.

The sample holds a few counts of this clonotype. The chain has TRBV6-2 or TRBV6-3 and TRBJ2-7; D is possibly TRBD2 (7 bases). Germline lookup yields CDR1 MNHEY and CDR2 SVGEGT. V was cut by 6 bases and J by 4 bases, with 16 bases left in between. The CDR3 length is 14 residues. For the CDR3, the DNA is TGTGCCAGCAGCTCCGGGGGGCCTAGGTACGAGCAGTACTTC. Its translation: CASSSGGPRYEQYF.

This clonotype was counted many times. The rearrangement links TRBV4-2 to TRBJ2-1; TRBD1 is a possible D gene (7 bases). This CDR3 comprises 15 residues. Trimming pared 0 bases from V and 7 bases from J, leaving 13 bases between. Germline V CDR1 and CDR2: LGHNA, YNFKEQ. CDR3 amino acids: CASSQEGRGENEQFF. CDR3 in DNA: TGTGCCAGCAGCCAAGAAGGCAGGGGGGAGAATGAGCAGTTCTTC.

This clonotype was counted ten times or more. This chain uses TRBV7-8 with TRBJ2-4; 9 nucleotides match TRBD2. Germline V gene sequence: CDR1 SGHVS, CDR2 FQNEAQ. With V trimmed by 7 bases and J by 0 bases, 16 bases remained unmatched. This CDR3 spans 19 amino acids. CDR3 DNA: TGTGCCAGCACTTCCTGGCGGCGGGAGGGCGGGTTAGCCAAAAACATTCAGTACTTC. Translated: CASTSWRREGGLAKNIQYF.

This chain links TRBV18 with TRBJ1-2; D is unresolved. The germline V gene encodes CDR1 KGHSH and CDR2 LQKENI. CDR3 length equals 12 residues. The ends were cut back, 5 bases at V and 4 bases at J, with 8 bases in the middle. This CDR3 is CASSGEGYGYTF. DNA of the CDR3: TGTGCCAGCTCAGGCGAAGGCTATGGCTACACCTTC.

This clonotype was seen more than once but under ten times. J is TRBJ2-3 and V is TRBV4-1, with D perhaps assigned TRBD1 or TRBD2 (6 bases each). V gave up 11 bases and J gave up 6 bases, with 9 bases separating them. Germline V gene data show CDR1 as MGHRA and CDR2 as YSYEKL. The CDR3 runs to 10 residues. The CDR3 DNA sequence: TGCGCCCGGGGGCCTGATACGCAGTATTTT. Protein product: CARGPDTQYF.

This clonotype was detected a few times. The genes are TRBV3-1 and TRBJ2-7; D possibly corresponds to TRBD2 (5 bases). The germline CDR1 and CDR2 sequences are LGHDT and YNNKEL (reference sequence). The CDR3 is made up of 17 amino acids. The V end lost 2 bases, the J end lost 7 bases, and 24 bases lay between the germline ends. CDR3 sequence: CASSQKALAGETGEQYF. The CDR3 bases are TGTGCCAGCAGCCAAAAAGCCTTAGCAGGAGAGACGGGGGAGCAGTACTTC.

DNA of the CDR3: TGTGCCAGTATCGCATCGACCCGGGACAGGGGGCCCTACGAGCAGTACTTC. Protein product: CASIASTRDRGPYEQYF. This sequence joins TRBV5-8 and TRBJ2-7; 12 nucleotides align to TRBD1. Trimming removed 8 bases from V and 2 bases from J; junction bases left unmatched: 14. The CDR3 runs 17 residues. Per the germline V gene, CDR1 is SGHTS and CDR2 is YDEGEE.

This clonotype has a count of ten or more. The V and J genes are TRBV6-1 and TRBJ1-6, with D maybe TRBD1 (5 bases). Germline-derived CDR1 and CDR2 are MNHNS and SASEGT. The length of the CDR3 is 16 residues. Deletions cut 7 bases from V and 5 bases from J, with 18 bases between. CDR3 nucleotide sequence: TGTGCCAGCAACGAAGGGGAGTGGAGGAATAATTCACCCCTCCACTTT. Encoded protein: CASNEGEWRNNSPLHF.

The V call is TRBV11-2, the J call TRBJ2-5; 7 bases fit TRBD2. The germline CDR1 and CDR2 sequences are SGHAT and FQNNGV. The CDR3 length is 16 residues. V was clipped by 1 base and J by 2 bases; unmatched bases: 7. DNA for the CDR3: TGTGCCAGCAGCTTAGGGCTCCGGACTAGTCAAGAGACCCAGTACTTC. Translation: CASSLGLRTSQETQYF. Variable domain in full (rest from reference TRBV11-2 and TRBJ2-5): EAGVAQSPRYKIIEKRQSVAFWCNPISGHATLYWYQQILGQGPKLLIQFQNNGVVDDSQLPKDRFSAERLKGVDSTLKIQPAKLEDSAVYLCASSLGLRTSQETQYFGPGTRLLVL.

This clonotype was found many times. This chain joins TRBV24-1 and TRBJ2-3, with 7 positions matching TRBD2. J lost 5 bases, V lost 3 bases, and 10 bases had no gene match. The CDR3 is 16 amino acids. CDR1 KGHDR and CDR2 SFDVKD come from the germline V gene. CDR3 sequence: CATSDPGGSGIDTQYF. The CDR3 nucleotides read TGTGCCACCAGTGATCCCGGCGGGAGTGGGATAGATACGCAGTATTTT.

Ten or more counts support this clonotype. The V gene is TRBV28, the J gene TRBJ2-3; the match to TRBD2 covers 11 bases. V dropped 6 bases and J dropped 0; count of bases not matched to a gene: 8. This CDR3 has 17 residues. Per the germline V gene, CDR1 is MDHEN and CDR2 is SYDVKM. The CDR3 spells CASSFMTSGKSTDTQYF. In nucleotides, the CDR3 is TGTGCCAGCAGCTTTATGACTAGCGGGAAGAGCACAGATACGCAGTATTTT.